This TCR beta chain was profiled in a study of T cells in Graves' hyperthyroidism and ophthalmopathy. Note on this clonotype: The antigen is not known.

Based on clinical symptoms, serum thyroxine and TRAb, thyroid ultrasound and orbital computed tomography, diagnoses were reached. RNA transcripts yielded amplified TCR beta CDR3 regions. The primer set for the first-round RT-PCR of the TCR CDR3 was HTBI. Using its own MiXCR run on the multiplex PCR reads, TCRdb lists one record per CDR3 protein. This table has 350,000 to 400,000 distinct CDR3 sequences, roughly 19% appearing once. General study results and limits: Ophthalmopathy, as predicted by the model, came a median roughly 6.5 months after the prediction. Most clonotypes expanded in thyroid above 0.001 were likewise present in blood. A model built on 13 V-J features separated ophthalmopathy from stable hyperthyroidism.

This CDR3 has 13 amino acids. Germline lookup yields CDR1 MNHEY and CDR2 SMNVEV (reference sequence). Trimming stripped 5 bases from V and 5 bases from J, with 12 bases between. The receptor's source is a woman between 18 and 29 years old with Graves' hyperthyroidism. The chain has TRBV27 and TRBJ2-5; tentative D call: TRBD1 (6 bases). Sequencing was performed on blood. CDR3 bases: TGTGCCAGCAGTCGGTACAGGGATGAGACCCAGTACTTC. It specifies CASSRYRDETQYF.